The 16 T cell receptor beta chains reported below all come from one sample, sequenced in a study of OX40 agonist ivuxolimab in advanced cancers. Profiling relied on immunoSEQ multiplex PCR, and the TCRdb table lists in-frame clones only, not all of them. The sample has 60,000 to 80,000 clones; 85% are singletons. This specimen was CD4+ or CD8+ T cells sorted from blood, taken in a trial of the OX40 agonist ivuxolimab. These receptors were obtained from an adult with an advanced solid tumor such as melanoma, head and neck, liver or kidney cancer.

This clone has only one observation. The rearrangement uses TRBV15 and TRBJ2-2; the match to TRBD2 covers 7 bases. V lost 9 bases, J lost 4 bases, and 2 bases stayed unmatched. Germline CDR1 and CDR2: LNHNV and YYDKDF (reference sequence). CDR3 length: 12 residues. CDR3 loop: CATWGGTGELFF. CDR3 in DNA: TGTGCCACTTGGGGGGGCACCGGGGAGCTGTTTTTT.

The chain links TRBV6-5 to TRBJ1-5; D unresolved. V was cut by 0 bases and J by 3 bases, with 9 bases left in between. Germline CDR1 is MNHEY and CDR2 is SVGAGI. This CDR3 has 15 residues. For the CDR3, the DNA is TGTGCCAGCAGTTACTCCCCCCGATCCAATCAGCCCCAGCATTTT. The encoded protein is CASSYSPRSNQPQHF.

The V and J genes are TRBV28 and TRBJ1-2, with D tentatively TRBD1 (5 bases). CDR3 size: 15 residues. Trimming took off 2 bases at V and 0 bases at J, with 10 bases between the two ends. The germline CDR1 and CDR2 sequences are MDHEN and SYDVKM. CDR3: CASSLNAGTNYGYTF. DNA for the CDR3: TGTGCCAGCAGTTTAAACGCAGGGACTAACTATGGCTACACCTTC.

The chain couples TRBV5-8 to TRBJ2-7; D may be TRBD2 (5 bases). V lost 1 base, J lost 2 bases, and 13 bases lay in between. The CDR3 extends over 15 amino acids. The V gene's germline CDR1 is SGHTS and CDR2 YDEGEE. CDR3 sequence (DNA): TGTGCCAGCAGCTTGACCTCGGACGGGACCTACGAGCAGTACTTC. Protein sequence: CASSLTSDGTYEQYF. Looking up the rest from reference TRBV5-8 and TRBJ2-7 gives the full variable domain: EAGVTQSPTHLIKTRGQQATLRCSPISGHTSVYWYQQALGLGLQFLLWYDEGEERNRGNFPPRFSGRQFPNYSSELNVNALELEDSALYLCASSLTSDGTYEQYFGPGTRLTVT.

The chain joins TRBV29-1 to TRBJ2-2; D remains ambiguous. Trimming pared 4 bases from V and 5 bases from J, leaving 14 bases between. Looked up from germline, CDR1 is SQVTM and CDR2 is ANQGSEA. The CDR3 extends over 14 amino acids. The CDR3 is CSVGAGLRTGELFF. The CDR3 DNA is TGCAGCGTTGGGGCAGGATTAAGGACCGGGGAGCTGTTTTTT.

The rearrangement links TRBV27 to TRBJ1-2; D remains unclear. The V gene lost 8 bases and the J gene lost 5 bases, with 12 bases spanning the gap. The CDR3 length is 12 residues. Per germline, CDR1 MNHEY and CDR2 SMNVEV (reference sequence). The CDR3 DNA reads TGTGCCAGCGGAAAGGGAAGGTATGGCTACACCTTC. Encoded protein: CASGKGRYGYTF.

The J gene is TRBJ1-2, the V gene TRBV27; D uncertain. The CDR3 is 14 residues long. Per germline, CDR1 MNHEY and CDR2 SMNVEV (reference sequence). V was cut by 4 bases and J by 8 bases, with 17 bases left in between. The CDR3 DNA reads TGTGCCAGCAGTTCCCAGGACCGCGCCCGCGGCTACACCTTC. This sequence encodes CASSSQDRARGYTF.

This rearrangement joins TRBV7-9 to TRBJ1-6; D unresolved. Germline assignment: CDR1 SEHNR and CDR2 FQNEAQ (reference sequence). The CDR3 is 15 residues long. V was shortened by 1 base and J by 5 bases, with 9 bases between the two germline ends. DNA of the CDR3: TGTGCCAGCAGCTTAGGAGGGTCGGATAATTCACCCCTCCACTTT. It specifies CASSLGGSDNSPLHF.

The CDR3 sequence: CASSLGSITSTDTQYF. The CDR3 DNA follows: TGCGCCAGCAGCTTGGGATCGATTACCTCCACAGATACGCAGTATTTT. This chain connects TRBV5-1 to TRBJ2-3; D ambiguous. The CDR3 consists of 16 residues. Germline CDR1 reads SGHRS; CDR2 reads YFSETQ. V shed 0 bases and J shed 2 bases, with 13 bases lying between them.

This chain links TRBV7-8 with TRBJ1-1, with D perhaps TRBD1 (6 bases). The CDR3 has 15 amino acids. Germline V lookup: CDR1 SGHVS, CDR2 FQNEAQ. Trimming took 1 base from V and 3 from J, leaving 12 bases between them. The CDR3 bases are TGTGCCAGCAGCTTAGAAAAGGGGGTTTACACTGAAGCTTTCTTT. Its protein is CASSLEKGVYTEAFF.

In nucleotides, the CDR3 is TGTGCCAGCAGCTCCCCATCCAGGGGCTACGAGCAGTACTTC. It codes for CASSSPSRGYEQYF. The chain has TRBV11-2 and TRBJ2-7; TRBD1 is a possible D gene (6 bases). Germline V lookup: CDR1 SGHAT, CDR2 FQNNGV. V was cut by 4 bases and J by 3 bases, with 13 bases left in between. This CDR3 spans 14 amino acids. The full variable domain, completed using reference TRBV11-2 and TRBJ2-7, is EAGVAQSPRYKIIEKRQSVAFWCNPISGHATLYWYQQILGQGPKLLIQFQNNGVVDDSQLPKDRFSAERLKGVDSTLKIQPAKLEDSAVYLCASSSPSRGYEQYFGPGTRLTVT.

This clone was picked up one time. V gene TRBV2 combines with J gene TRBJ2-7, with D possibly being TRBD2 (5 bases). CDR3 length: 15 amino acids. V lost 7 bases and J lost 5, with 21 bases in between. Germline loops: CDR1 SNHLY, CDR2 FYNNEI. This CDR3 reads CASTDPLPNGDEQYF. The CDR3 DNA reads TGTGCCAGCACGGACCCTCTGCCCAACGGGGACGAGCAGTACTTC.

This clone has only one observation. This chain links TRBV2 with TRBJ1-5; the D is unclear. The germline gives CDR1 SNHLY, CDR2 FYNNEI. The length of the CDR3 is 15 residues. The V gene lost 6 bases and the J gene lost 3 bases, with 15 bases spanning the gap. For the CDR3, the DNA is TGTGCCAGCAGCCCAAACGTACAGTTCAATCAGCCCCAGCATTTT. It codes for CASSPNVQFNQPQHF.

This chain joins TRBV27 and TRBJ1-1; a weak D match, TRBD1 (5 bases). CDR1 and CDR2 (germline): MNHEY, SMNVEV (reference sequence). Trimming stripped 9 bases from V and 8 bases from J, with 13 bases between. The length of the CDR3 is 11 residues. The CDR3 coding sequence is TGTGCCAGGACGACAGCCCAGGAAGCTTTCTTT. Translated, it gives CARTTAQEAFF.

This chain joins TRBV4-1 and TRBJ2-7; 7 nucleotides align to TRBD2. J gave up 7 bases and V 3 bases, and 12 bases lay outside the gene matches. Germline CDR1 and CDR2: MGHRA and YSYEKL. The CDR3 totals 15 residues. CDR3 region: CASSHFREAMGEQYF. The DNA of the CDR3 is TGCGCCAGCAGCCACTTTCGGGAGGCGATGGGGGAGCAGTACTTC.

This chain joins TRBV7-9 and TRBJ2-5; 15 positions agree with TRBD2. Germline V gene sequence: CDR1 SEHNR, CDR2 FQNEAQ (reference sequence). J was trimmed by 5 bases and V by 11 bases; bases with no gene match: 9. This CDR3 region has 15 residues. In DNA, the CDR3 is TGTGCCGTAACTGGACTAGCGGGAGGGTTGGAGACCCAGTACTTC. This sequence encodes CAVTGLAGGLETQYF.